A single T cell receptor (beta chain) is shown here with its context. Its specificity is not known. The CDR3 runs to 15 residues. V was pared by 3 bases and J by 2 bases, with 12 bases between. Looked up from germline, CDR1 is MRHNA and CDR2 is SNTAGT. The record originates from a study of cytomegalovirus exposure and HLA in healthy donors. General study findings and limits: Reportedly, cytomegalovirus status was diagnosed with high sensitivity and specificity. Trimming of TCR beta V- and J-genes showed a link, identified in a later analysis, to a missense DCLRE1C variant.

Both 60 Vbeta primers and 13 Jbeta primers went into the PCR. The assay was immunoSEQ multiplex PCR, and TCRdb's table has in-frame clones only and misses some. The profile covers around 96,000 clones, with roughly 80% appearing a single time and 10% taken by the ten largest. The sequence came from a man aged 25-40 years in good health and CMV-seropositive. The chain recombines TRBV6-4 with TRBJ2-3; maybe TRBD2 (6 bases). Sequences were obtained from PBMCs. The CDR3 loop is CASSEWGESTDTQYF. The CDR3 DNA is TGTGCCAGCAGTGAGTGGGGGGAGTCCACAGATACGCAGTATTTT.